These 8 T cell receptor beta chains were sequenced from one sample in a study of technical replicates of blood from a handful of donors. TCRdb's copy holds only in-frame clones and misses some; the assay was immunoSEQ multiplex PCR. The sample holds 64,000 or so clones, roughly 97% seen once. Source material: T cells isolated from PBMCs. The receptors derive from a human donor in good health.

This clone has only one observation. CDR3: CASRDTVRTGELFF. The CDR3 DNA reads TGTGCCAGCCGGGACACTGTTAGGACCGGGGAGCTGTTTTTT. The rearrangement uses TRBV6-1 and TRBJ2-2, with D perhaps matching TRBD1 (6 bases). Germline CDR1 MNHNS, CDR2 SASEGT. This CDR3 contains 14 residues. Trimming cost V 8 bases and J 5 bases, with 15 bases left between them.

This CDR3 reads CSLRTAEETQYF. The CDR3 nucleotides read TGCAGCTTGAGGACAGCTGAAGAGACCCAGTACTTC. The rearrangement joins TRBV29-1 to TRBJ2-5, with D perhaps TRBD1 (6 bases). The ends were cut back, 8 bases at V and 3 bases at J, with 13 bases in the middle. This CDR3 is 12 amino acids long. CDR1 and CDR2 (germline): SQVTM, ANQGSEA.

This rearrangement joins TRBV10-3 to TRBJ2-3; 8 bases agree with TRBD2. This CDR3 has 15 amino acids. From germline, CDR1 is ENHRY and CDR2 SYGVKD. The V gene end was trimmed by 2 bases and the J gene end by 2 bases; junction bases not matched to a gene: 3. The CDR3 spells CAISEAGGSTDTQYF. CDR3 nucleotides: TGTGCCATCAGTGAGGCGGGGGGATCCACAGATACGCAGTATTTT.

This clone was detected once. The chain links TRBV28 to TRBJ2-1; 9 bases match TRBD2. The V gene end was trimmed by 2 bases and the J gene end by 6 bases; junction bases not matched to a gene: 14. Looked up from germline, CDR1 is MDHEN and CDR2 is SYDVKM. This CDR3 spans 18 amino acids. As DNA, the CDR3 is TGTGCCAGCAGTTTACGTATCCTAGCGGGGCGTCCTACCAATGAGCAGTTCTTC. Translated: CASSLRILAGRPTNEQFF.

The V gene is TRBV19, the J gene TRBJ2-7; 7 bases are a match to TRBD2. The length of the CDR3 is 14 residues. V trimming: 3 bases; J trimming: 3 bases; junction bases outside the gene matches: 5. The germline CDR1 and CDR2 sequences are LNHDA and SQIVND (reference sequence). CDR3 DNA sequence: TGTGCCAGTAGTATTGGTCCTAGCGGCTACGAGCAGTACTTC. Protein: CASSIGPSGYEQYF.

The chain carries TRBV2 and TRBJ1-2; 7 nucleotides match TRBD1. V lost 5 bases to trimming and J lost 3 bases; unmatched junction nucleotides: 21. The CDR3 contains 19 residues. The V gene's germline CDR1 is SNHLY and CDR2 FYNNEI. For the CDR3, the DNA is TGTGCCAGCAGTTCTACCACTTACAGGGGAAGGCCACAAGACTATGGCTACACCTTC. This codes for CASSSTTYRGRPQDYGYTF.

The CDR3 sequence is CSVDAGGYEQYF. CDR3 DNA: TGCAGCGTTGACGCAGGGGGTTACGAGCAGTACTTC. This chain connects TRBV29-1 to TRBJ2-7; 7 nucleotides agree with TRBD1. With 3 bases clipped from V and 4 bases from J, the junction kept 3 bases outside the gene matches. Looked up from germline, CDR1 is SQVTM and CDR2 is ANQGSEA. This CDR3 spans 12 amino acids.

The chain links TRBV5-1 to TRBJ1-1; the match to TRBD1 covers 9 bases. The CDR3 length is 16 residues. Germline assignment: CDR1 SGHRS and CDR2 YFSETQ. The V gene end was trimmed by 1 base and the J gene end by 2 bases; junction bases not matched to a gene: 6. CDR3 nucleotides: TGCGCCAGCAGCTTGAGGGAACAGGGGGCTAACACTGAAGCTTTCTTT. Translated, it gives CASSLREQGANTEAFF.